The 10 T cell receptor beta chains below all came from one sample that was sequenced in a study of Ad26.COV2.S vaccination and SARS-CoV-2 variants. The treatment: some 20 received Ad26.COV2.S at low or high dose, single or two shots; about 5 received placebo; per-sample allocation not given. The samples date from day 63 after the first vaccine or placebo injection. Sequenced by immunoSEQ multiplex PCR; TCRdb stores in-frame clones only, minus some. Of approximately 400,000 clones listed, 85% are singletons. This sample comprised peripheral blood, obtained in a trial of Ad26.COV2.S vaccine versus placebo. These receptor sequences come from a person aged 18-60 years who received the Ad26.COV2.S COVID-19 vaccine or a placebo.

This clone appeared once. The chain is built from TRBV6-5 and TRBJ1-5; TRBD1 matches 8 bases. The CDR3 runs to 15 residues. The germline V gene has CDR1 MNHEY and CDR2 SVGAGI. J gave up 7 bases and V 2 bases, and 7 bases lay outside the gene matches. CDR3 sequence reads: CASSYPWDRQQPQHF. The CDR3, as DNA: TGTGCCAGCAGTTACCCCTGGGACAGGCAACAGCCCCAGCATTTT.

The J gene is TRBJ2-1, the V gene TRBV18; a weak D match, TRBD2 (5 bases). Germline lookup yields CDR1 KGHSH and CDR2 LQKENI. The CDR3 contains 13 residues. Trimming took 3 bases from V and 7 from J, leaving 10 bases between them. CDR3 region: CASSPGARNEQFF. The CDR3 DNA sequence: TGTGCCAGCTCACCGGGAGCGAGGAATGAGCAGTTCTTC.

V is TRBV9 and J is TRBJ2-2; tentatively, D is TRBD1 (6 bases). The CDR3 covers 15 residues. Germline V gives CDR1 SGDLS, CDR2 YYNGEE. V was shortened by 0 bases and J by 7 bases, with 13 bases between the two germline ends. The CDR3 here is CASSVGWGHGGELFF. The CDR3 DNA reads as TGTGCCAGCAGCGTAGGATGGGGGCACGGCGGGGAGCTGTTTTTT.

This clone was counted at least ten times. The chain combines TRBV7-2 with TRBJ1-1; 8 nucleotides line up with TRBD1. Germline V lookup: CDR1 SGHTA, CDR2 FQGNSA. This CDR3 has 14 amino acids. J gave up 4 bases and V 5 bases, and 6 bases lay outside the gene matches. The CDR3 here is CASSEAGGLTEAFF. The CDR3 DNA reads TGTGCCAGCAGCGAAGCAGGGGGCCTCACTGAAGCTTTCTTT.

CDR3 DNA: TGTGCCAGCAGCAATGCACCATCCCCCCTCTCTGGGGCCAACGTCCTGACTTTC. Translated, it gives CASSNAPSPLSGANVLTF. The chain is built from TRBV21-1 and TRBJ2-6. TRBV21-1 is reported as a pseudogene. This CDR3 is 18 amino acids long.

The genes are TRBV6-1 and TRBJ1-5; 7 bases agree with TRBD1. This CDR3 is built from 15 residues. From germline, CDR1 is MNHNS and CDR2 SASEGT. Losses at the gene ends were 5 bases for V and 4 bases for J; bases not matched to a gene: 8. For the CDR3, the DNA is TGTGCCAGCAGTCCGCCCCGGGACAGAAATCAGCCCCAGCATTTT. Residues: CASSPPRDRNQPQHF.

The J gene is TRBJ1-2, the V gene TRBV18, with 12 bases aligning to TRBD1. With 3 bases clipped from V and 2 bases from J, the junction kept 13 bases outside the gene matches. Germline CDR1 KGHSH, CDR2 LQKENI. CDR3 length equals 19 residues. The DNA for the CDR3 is TGTGCCAGCTCACCGCTGACCGGGACAGGGGGCCTCGACAACTATGGCTACACCTTC. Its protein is CASSPLTGTGGLDNYGYTF. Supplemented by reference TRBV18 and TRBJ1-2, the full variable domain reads NAGVMQNPRHLVRRRGQEARLRCSPMKGHSHVYWYRQLPEEGLKFMVYLQKENIIDESGMPKERFSAEFPKEGPSILRIQQVVRGDSAAYFCASSPLTGTGGLDNYGYTFGSGTRLTVV.

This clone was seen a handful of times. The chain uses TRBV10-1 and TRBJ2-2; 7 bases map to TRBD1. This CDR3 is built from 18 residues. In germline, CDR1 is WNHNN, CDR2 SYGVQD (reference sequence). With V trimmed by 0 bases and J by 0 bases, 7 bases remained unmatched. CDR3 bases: TGCGCCAGCAGTGAGTCACTGGACAGGCGATCGAACACCGGGGAGCTGTTTTTT. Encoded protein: CASSESLDRRSNTGELFF.

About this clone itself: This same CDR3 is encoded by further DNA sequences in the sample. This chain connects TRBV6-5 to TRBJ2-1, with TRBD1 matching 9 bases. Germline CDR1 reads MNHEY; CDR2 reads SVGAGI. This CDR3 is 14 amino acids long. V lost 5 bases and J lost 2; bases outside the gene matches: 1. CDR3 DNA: TGTGCCAGCAGTCGGGACAGGGCCTACAATGAGCAGTTCTTC. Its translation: CASSRDRAYNEQFF.

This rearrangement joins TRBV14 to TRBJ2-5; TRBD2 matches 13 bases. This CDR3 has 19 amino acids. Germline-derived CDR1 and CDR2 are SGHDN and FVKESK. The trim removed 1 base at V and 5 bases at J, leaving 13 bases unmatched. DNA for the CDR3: TGTGCCAGCAGCCAAGTTATAGGGACTAGCGGGATCCCTGTTGAGACCCAGTACTTC. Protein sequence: CASSQVIGTSGIPVETQYF.